Each of the 14 T cell receptor beta chains below was sequenced from the same sample in a study of shared clonotypes between healthy human individuals. Clones were read by immunoSEQ multiplex PCR, and TCRdb kept only the in-frame ones, dropping some. The sample contains a few hundred thousand clones, around 97% of which appear only once. Sequencing used naive CD4+ T cells sorted from blood. As to subset: CD45RA+ positively selected. These receptors all stem from a woman in her twenties or thirties in good health.

V and J are TRBV20-1 and TRBJ1-2, with unresolved D. This CDR3 comprises 10 residues. Trimming took off 6 bases at V and 7 bases at J, with 9 bases between the two ends. From germline, CDR1 is DFQATT and CDR2 SNEGSKA (reference sequence). The CDR3 DNA is TGCAGTGCAATCGCCTCTGGCTACACCTTC. This sequence encodes CSAIASGYTF.

In this sample, this clone turned up a few times. The rearrangement links TRBV4-1 to TRBJ2-1; D not resolved. Germline CDR1 reads MGHRA; CDR2 reads YSYEKL. CDR3 length: 14 residues. Trimming removed 5 bases at V and 4 bases at J, with 12 bases between. The DNA for the CDR3 is TGCGCCAGCAGCAGGTCTGGGGATTACAATGAGCAGTTCTTC. Protein sequence: CASSRSGDYNEQFF.

The genes are TRBV6-1 and TRBJ2-5, with D perhaps TRBD2 (6 bases). With 8 bases removed from V and 7 bases from J, the gap between germline ends came to 20 bases. This CDR3 is 14 amino acids long. Germline V gene lookup returns CDR1 MNHNS and CDR2 SASEGT. This chain's CDR3 is CASRTAPAGGTQYF. The CDR3 region has the DNA TGTGCCAGCCGAACCGCCCCGGCCGGGGGGACCCAGTACTTC.

V usage is TRBV10-3 and J usage is TRBJ1-2; TRBD1 might be the D (5 bases). Trimming left V 8 bases short and J 3 bases short, with 13 bases between. The V gene's germline CDR1 is ENHRY and CDR2 SYGVKD. The length of the CDR3 is 13 residues. CDR3 in DNA: TGTGCCATCGGGTCTCTGGGGGACTATGGCTACACCTTC. Encoded protein: CAIGSLGDYGYTF.

This chain joins TRBV6-5 and TRBJ2-4; tentatively, D is TRBD2 (6 bases). V lost 6 bases and J 7 bases, leaving 13 bases between the germline ends. This CDR3 is 13 amino acids long. Germline CDR1 is MNHEY and CDR2 is SVGAGI. CDR3 nucleotide sequence: TGTGCCAGCAGCCTCGGGAGATGGAACATTCAGTACTTC. Encoded protein: CASSLGRWNIQYF.

The J gene is TRBJ1-2, the V gene TRBV10-1; no firm D call. The V end was cut by 5 bases, the J end by 4 bases, with 11 bases between. The germline V gene has CDR1 WNHNN and CDR2 SYGVQD (reference sequence). The CDR3 is 13 residues long. The CDR3 is CASSYEQFYGYTF. The CDR3 DNA reads TGCGCCAGCAGTTACGAACAGTTCTATGGCTACACCTTC.

The rearrangement links TRBV5-1 to TRBJ2-5, with D maybe TRBD2 (5 bases). Matching the DNA end better, TRBJ2-7 makes the J call doubtful. The germline CDR1 and CDR2 sequences are SGHRS and YFSETQ. The CDR3 totals 16 residues. The CDR3 DNA follows: TGCGCCAGCAGCTTGGCCGCGGGTAGCTCCTCCTACGAGCAGTACTTC. This encodes CASSLAAGSSSYEQYF.

The chain joins TRBV28 to TRBJ2-7; D may match TRBD1 or TRBD2 (5 bases each). Trimming shortened V by 6 bases and J by 3 bases, and 21 bases separated the two germline ends. The CDR3 length is 16 residues. Germline V gene sequence: CDR1 MDHEN, CDR2 SYDVKM. CDR3 DNA sequence: TGTGCCAGCAGCGGGGCCTTTGCATCAGACCGCTACGAGCAGTACTTC. Translating it yields CASSGAFASDRYEQYF. Looking up the rest from reference TRBV28 and TRBJ2-7 gives the full variable domain: DVKVTQSSRYLVKRTGEKVFLECVQDMDHENMFWYRQDPGLGLRLIYFSYDVKMKEKGDIPEGYSVSREKKERFSLILESASTNQTSMYLCASSGAFASDRYEQYFGPGTRLTVT.

The chain employs TRBV27 and TRBJ1-5; weak D call: TRBD1 (5 bases). Trimming stripped 5 bases from V and 6 bases from J, with 14 bases between. There are 14 residues in the CDR3. CDR1 is MNHEY, CDR2 SMNVEV, per germline (reference sequence). The CDR3 is CASSVGQGSQPQHF. For the CDR3, the DNA is TGTGCCAGCAGTGTGGGTCAGGGAAGTCAGCCCCAGCATTTT.

The chain combines TRBV7-2 with TRBJ2-1; 7 nucleotides match TRBD1. Trimming at V came to 3 bases and at J to 7 bases, leaving 9 bases not matched to a gene. CDR1 and CDR2 (germline): SGHTA, FQGNSA. The CDR3 consists of 15 residues. The CDR3 DNA follows: TGTGCCAGCAGCTTCTATCCGGGACAGAGAAATGAGCAGTTCTTC. The encoded protein is CASSFYPGQRNEQFF.

The rearrangement links TRBV18 to TRBJ2-2, with D perhaps TRBD1 or TRBD2 (5 bases each). Deletions cut 3 bases from V and 1 base from J, with 12 bases between. Germline V CDR1 and CDR2: KGHSH, LQKENI. The CDR3 is 16 residues long. The CDR3 region is CASSPPGRMNTGELFF. The CDR3 region has the DNA TGTGCCAGCTCACCGCCGGGACGTATGAACACCGGGGAGCTGTTTTTT.

This clone was seen only once. V is TRBV7-2 and J is TRBJ2-2; D ambiguous. The CDR3 length is 15 residues. Trimming left V 1 base short and J 3 bases short, with 9 bases between. Germline CDR1 and CDR2: SGHTA and FQGNSA. CDR3 loop: CASSLGTAYTGELFF. In DNA, the CDR3 is TGTGCCAGCAGCTTAGGGACGGCCTACACCGGGGAGCTGTTTTTT.

V and J are TRBV5-1 and TRBJ1-2; D might be TRBD1 (5 bases). The CDR3 extends over 13 amino acids. CDR1 and CDR2 from the germline V gene are SGHRS and YFSETQ. Trimming shortened V by 4 bases and J by 8 bases, and 15 bases separated the two germline ends. Here the CDR3 reads CASSVRGVGGYTF. The CDR3 bases are TGCGCCAGCAGCGTCCGAGGGGTGGGCGGCTACACCTTC.

The chain is built from TRBV5-4 and TRBJ2-7, with TRBD2 matching 10 bases. CDR1 and CDR2 from the germline V gene are SGHNT and YYREEE (reference sequence). The CDR3 spans 14 residues. The trim removed 0 bases at V and 6 bases at J, leaving 3 bases unmatched. CDR3 sequence reads: CASSLGLAGAEQYF. In DNA, the CDR3 is TGTGCCAGCAGCTTGGGACTAGCGGGCGCCGAGCAGTACTTC.